This entry is about one T cell receptor beta chain. CDR1 is SGHVS and CDR2 is FQNEAQ in the germline V gene. Germline trimming cut 1 base from V and 7 bases from J; bases unmatched to any gene: 6. CDR3 length: 15 amino acids. Symptom resolution, clearance, or two negative PCRs marked donors in Cohort 3 as recovered. These data belong to a study of blood T cell repertoires in COVID-19. As processed by the authors: By means of reference gene primer amplification, nucleated cell counts were estimated. Using immunoSEQ multiplex PCR, the repertoire was profiled, and TCRdb retains in-frame clones only, with some absent. V, J and clone size reflect that table, while D and trimming were determined from the DNA. Of approximately 440,000 clones in the sample, around 90% were seen once.

The chain couples TRBV7-8 to TRBJ1-5, with 8 nucleotides matching TRBD1. The receptor comes from a woman under 30 who had recovered from COVID-19. Sequencing was performed on PBMCs or T cells enriched from blood (not recorded which). In DNA form, the CDR3 reads TGTGCCAGCAGCTTAGTAGGACAGGGTATCCAGCCCCAGCATTTT. This encodes CASSLVGQGIQPQHF.